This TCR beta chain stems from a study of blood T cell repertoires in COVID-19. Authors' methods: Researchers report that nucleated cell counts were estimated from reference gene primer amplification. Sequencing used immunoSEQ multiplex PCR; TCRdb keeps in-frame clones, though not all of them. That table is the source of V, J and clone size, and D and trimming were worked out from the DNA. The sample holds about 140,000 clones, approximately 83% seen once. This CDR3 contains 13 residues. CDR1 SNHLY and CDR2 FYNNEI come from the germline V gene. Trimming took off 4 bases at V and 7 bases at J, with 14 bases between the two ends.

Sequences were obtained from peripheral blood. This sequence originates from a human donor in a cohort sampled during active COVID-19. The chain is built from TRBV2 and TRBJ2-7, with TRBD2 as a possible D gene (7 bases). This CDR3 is CASSGWGGEEQYF. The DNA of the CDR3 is TGTGCCAGCAGTGGGTGGGGGGGCGAAGAGCAGTACTTC.